This TCR beta chain originates from a study of blood T cell repertoires in COVID-19. The wider study: The United States, Italy and Spain supplied acute and convalescent COVID-19 samples. The analysed material was cDNA or gDNA that came from T cells, B-cell-depleted T cells, or PBMCs.

The data were produced by immunoSEQ multiplex PCR, yet TCRdb's version contains in-frame clones alone and is incomplete. The table has about 390,000 clones, about 90% seen once. Seattle researchers signed up patients amid active infection and tracked them longitudinally. The germline V and J ends were trimmed by 1 base and 0 bases, with 10 bases remaining between them. Per the germline V gene, CDR1 is LGHNA and CDR2 is YNFKEQ. The CDR3 runs to 16 residues. V usage is TRBV4-2 and J usage is TRBJ1-3; D remains unclear. The specimen was peripheral blood. The receptor comes from a woman aged 60-75 years with COVID-19, enrolled during active disease. CDR3 bases: TGTGCCAGCAGCCAAGTCGCATCGAGCTCTGGAAACACCATATATTTT. Its translation is CASSQVASSSGNTIYF.